A single sample is the source of the 26 T cell receptor beta chains below, sequenced in a study of T cell repertoires in cytomegalovirus infection. TCRdb reprocessed the reads with MiXCR, giving one entry per CDR3 protein. Among 250,000 or so distinct CDR3 sequences listed, about 15% were seen once. The material sequenced was CD8+ T cells from PBMCs. These receptors were obtained from a human donor in good health (CMV status not recorded). Some clones in this sample may be carry-over from other donors' samples.

This clonotype was recorded only once. Being one base from a much bigger clone, this may be a read error. This chain links TRBV7-6 with TRBJ2-1; no definite D call. Germline CDR1 SGHVS, CDR2 FNYEAQ. The CDR3 totals 14 residues. The chain's CDR3 is CASGFINNKGEQFF. DNA of the CDR3: TGTGCCAGCGGCTTCATCAACAATAAGGGTGAGCAGTTCTTC. The full variable domain, with the rest looked up from reference TRBV7-6 and TRBJ2-1, is GAGVSQSPRYKVTKRGQDVALRCDPISGHVSLYWYRQALGQGPEFLTYFNYEAQQDKSGLPNDRFSAERPEGSISTLTIQRTEQRDSAMYRCASGFINNKGEQFFGPGTRLTVL.

This chain links TRBV20-1 with TRBJ2-7; D possibly corresponds to TRBD1 (6 bases). Germline CDR1 DFQATT, CDR2 SNEGSKA (reference sequence). V was cut by 5 bases and J by 0 bases, with 14 bases left in between. The CDR3 consists of 14 residues. The CDR3 nucleotides are TGCAGTGCTGAAACCGACAGGTCCTCCTACGAGCAGTACTTC. Translation: CSAETDRSSYEQYF.

In this sample, this clonotype turned up a few times. V and J are TRBV29-1 and TRBJ1-1, with D possibly being TRBD1 (5 bases). V shed 3 bases and J shed 1 base, with 12 bases lying between them. CDR3 length: 14 residues. In germline, CDR1 is SQVTM, CDR2 ANQGSEA. Written as DNA, the CDR3 is TGCAGCGTTGATGGGGGGGAATGGAACACTGAAGCTTTCTTT. This sequence encodes CSVDGGEWNTEAFF.

The chain couples TRBV12-3 or TRBV12-4 to TRBJ1-4; D uncertain. The CDR3 consists of 16 residues. The V end lost 4 bases, the J end lost 0 bases, and 12 bases lay between the germline ends. The CDR3 protein is CASSYGPIATNEKLFF. The DNA for the CDR3 is TGTGCCAGCAGTTACGGACCTATTGCAACTAATGAAAAACTGTTTTTT.

This clonotype has a handful of counts. The gene calls are TRBV5-4 and TRBJ1-4; TRBD1 matches at 7 bases. In germline, CDR1 is SGHNT, CDR2 YYREEE (reference sequence). The CDR3 is 16 residues long. The trim removed 4 bases at V and 7 bases at J, leaving 13 bases unmatched. This CDR3 reads CASSQYGQEEGEKLFF. The CDR3 nucleotides read TGTGCCAGCAGCCAATACGGACAGGAAGAGGGTGAAAAACTGTTTTTT.

This clonotype was counted only a few times. This sequence joins TRBV11-2 and TRBJ1-1; 8 bases line up with TRBD1. The germline V gene has CDR1 SGHAT and CDR2 FQNNGV. The V gene end was trimmed by 5 bases and the J gene end by 5 bases; junction bases not matched to a gene: 7. This CDR3 comprises 14 residues. The CDR3 loop is CASSVGQGETEAFF. In nucleotides, the CDR3 is TGTGCCAGCAGCGTAGGACAGGGAGAAACTGAAGCTTTCTTT.

At least ten counts were recorded for this clonotype. This rearrangement joins TRBV12-3 or TRBV12-4 to TRBJ2-2, with 8 bases matching TRBD1. This CDR3 spans 15 amino acids. V lost 5 bases, J lost 4 bases, and 6 bases stayed unmatched. The CDR3 nucleotides read TGTGCCAGCAGTATCAGGACAGGGTTCACCGGGGAGCTGTTTTTT. This translates into CASSIRTGFTGELFF.

This clonotype has a handful of counts. V is TRBV6-2 or TRBV6-3 and J is TRBJ1-1, with D hard to call. V was clipped by 4 bases and J by 0 bases, with 15 bases between them. This CDR3 is 16 amino acids long. Germline CDR1 is MNHEY and CDR2 is SVGEGT. CDR3 sequence reads: CASSSSLGIMNTEAFF. The CDR3 DNA reads TGTGCCAGCAGTTCCAGTCTGGGCATCATGAACACTGAAGCTTTCTTT.

This clonotype was recorded many times. This chain uses TRBV19 with TRBJ1-5; D is perhaps TRBD1 (6 bases). Per the germline V gene, CDR1 is LNHDA and CDR2 is SQIVND (reference sequence). V shed 3 bases and J shed 5 bases, with 11 bases lying between them. The CDR3 totals 14 residues. The chain's CDR3 is CASSIPGVYQPQHF. As DNA, the CDR3 is TGTGCCAGTAGTATTCCAGGGGTCTATCAGCCCCAGCATTTT.

The chain employs TRBV5-1 and TRBJ2-7; 7 bases align to TRBD1. Trimming removed 2 bases from V and 1 base from J; junction bases left unmatched: 9. The CDR3 totals 16 residues. From germline, CDR1 is SGHRS and CDR2 YFSETQ. CDR3 amino acids: CASSFTTGVESYEQYF. CDR3 coding DNA: TGCGCCAGCAGCTTTACAACAGGGGTGGAATCCTACGAGCAGTACTTC. The variable domain in full, with the rest retrieved from reference TRBV5-1 and TRBJ2-7, is KAGVTQTPRYLIKTRGQQVTLSCSPISGHRSVSWYQQTPGQGLQFLFEYFSETQRNKGNFPGRFSGRQFSNSRSEMNVSTLELGDSALYLCASSFTTGVESYEQYFGPGTRLTVT.

In its sample, this clonotype was seen many times. V gene TRBV6-6 combines with J gene TRBJ2-2; D is perhaps TRBD1 (5 bases). Germline V gives CDR1 MNHNY, CDR2 SVGAGI (reference sequence). The CDR3 extends over 14 amino acids. Trimming stripped 0 bases from V and 7 bases from J, with 9 bases between. DNA of the CDR3: TGTGCCAGCAGTTACTCGAATCAGGGCGGGGAGCTGTTTTTT. Translating it yields CASSYSNQGGELFF.

This clonotype was picked up many times. This CDR3 reads CASSADRSGTDTQYF. Here the CDR3 DNA reads TGTGCCAGTAGTGCTGACAGGTCAGGCACAGATACGCAGTATTTT. The genes are TRBV19 and TRBJ2-3; tentative D call: TRBD1 (6 bases). Looked up from germline, CDR1 is LNHDA and CDR2 is SQIVND (reference sequence). V was trimmed by 5 bases and J by 1 base, leaving 13 bases between them. The CDR3 runs 15 residues.

On this clonotype: This may come from a read error, since a much larger clone is one base off. The rearrangement links TRBV11-2 to TRBJ2-5; D not certain. Germline lookup yields CDR1 SGHAT and CDR2 FQNNGV. The CDR3 extends over 14 amino acids. In DNA form, the CDR3 reads TGTGCCAGCAGCTTAGCCCACGGCCAGGAGACCAAGTACTTC. Protein sequence: CASSLAHGQETKYF.

The table lists this clonotype with many counts. V gene TRBV7-2 combines with J gene TRBJ2-5; 8 positions agree with TRBD1. The germline V gene encodes CDR1 SGHTA and CDR2 FQGNSA. Trimming removed 6 bases from V and 5 bases from J; junction bases left unmatched: 11. CDR3 size: 15 residues. Here the CDR3 DNA reads TGTGCCAGCAGGGCATCTGGACAGGGCGGGGAGACCCAGTACTTC. It yields the protein CASRASGQGGETQYF.

This clonotype was picked up a small number of times. The CDR3 DNA sequence: TGTGCCAGCAGCCAGACAGGGGAAGGGAACACTGAAGCTTTCTTT. As protein: CASSQTGEGNTEAFF. V gene TRBV14 combines with J gene TRBJ1-1; 8 bases map to TRBD1. This CDR3 is built from 15 residues. The J segment lost 1 base and the V segment lost 3 bases, leaving 4 bases of the junction unmatched. Per germline, CDR1 SGHDN and CDR2 FVKESK.

V usage is TRBV5-6 and J usage is TRBJ2-2; D is possibly TRBD2 (5 bases). Deletions cut 0 bases from V and 6 bases from J, with 12 bases between. Germline assignment: CDR1 SGHDT and CDR2 YYEEEE. The CDR3 is 15 amino acids. For the CDR3, the DNA is TGTGCCAGCAGCTTGGTAGTTGGAGGCGCCGGGGAGCTGTTTTTT. It specifies CASSLVVGGAGELFF.

This clonotype showed up just a few times. The DNA of the CDR3 is TGTGCCAGTAGTAGGGACAGGGGGCGTCGTGCCAATCAGCCCCAGCATTTT. It translates to CASSRDRGRRANQPQHF. The gene calls are TRBV19 and TRBJ1-5; 12 bases line up with TRBD1. V shed 4 bases, J shed 3 bases, and the junction held 7 bases outside the gene matches. The germline CDR1 and CDR2 sequences are LNHDA and SQIVND (reference sequence). This CDR3 has 17 amino acids.

In this sample, this clonotype turned up a few times. V is TRBV11-2 and J is TRBJ2-5; TRBD2 might be the D (6 bases). This CDR3 has 14 amino acids. With 2 bases removed from V and 2 bases from J, the gap between germline ends came to 9 bases. The V gene's germline CDR1 is SGHAT and CDR2 FQNNGV. CDR3 loop: CASSLTAGQETQYF. The CDR3 DNA reads TGTGCCAGCAGCTTAACGGCGGGGCAAGAGACCCAGTACTTC.

The chain carries TRBV28 and TRBJ1-6, with a weak D call TRBD1 (6 bases). The length of the CDR3 is 22 residues. Germline V gene data show CDR1 as MDHEN and CDR2 as SYDVKM. The V gene lost 3 bases and the J gene lost 0 bases, with 27 bases spanning the gap. The CDR3 reads CASSFSRGGVGSRGSYNSPLHF. The CDR3 nucleotides read TGTGCCAGCAGTTTTAGTCGGGGGGGCGTTGGCTCCCGGGGCTCCTATAATTCACCCCTCCACTTT.

The gene calls are TRBV5-6 and TRBJ1-6, with D perhaps TRBD1 (5 bases). V dropped 3 bases and J dropped 0 bases, with 13 bases sitting between them. The CDR3 is made up of 17 amino acids. The germline V gene encodes CDR1 SGHDT and CDR2 YYEEEE. The CDR3 DNA reads as TGTGCCAGCAGCTCGGGACCGCGGAGCTCCTATAATTCACCCCTCCACTTT. Amino acids: CASSSGPRSSYNSPLHF.

This clonotype was observed a few times. V and J are TRBV27 and TRBJ1-4; D is perhaps TRBD1 (6 bases). CDR1 and CDR2 from the germline V gene are MNHEY and SMNVEV (reference sequence). V lost 8 bases, J lost 1 base, and 14 bases lay in between. The CDR3 totals 15 residues. In DNA, the CDR3 is TGTGCCAGCGGGTCCTGGGACAAAACTAATGAAAAACTGTTTTTT. Amino acids: CASGSWDKTNEKLFF.

This clonotype has more than one count but fewer than ten. This chain uses TRBV14 with TRBJ2-1; D possibly corresponds to TRBD2 (7 bases). Germline CDR1 and CDR2: SGHDN and FVKESK. V was trimmed by 1 base and J by 3 bases, leaving 16 bases between them. This CDR3 is 17 amino acids long. DNA for the CDR3: TGTGCCAGCAGCCAAGGGATGGGGGGGCGAAACTACAATGAGCAGTTCTTC. It translates to CASSQGMGGRNYNEQFF.

This clonotype has at least ten counts. The chain carries TRBV7-6 and TRBJ1-1; 7 bases match TRBD1. CDR3 size: 15 residues. V shed 5 bases, J shed 5 bases, and the junction held 11 bases outside the gene matches. Germline CDR1 SGHVS, CDR2 FNYEAQ. In nucleotides, the CDR3 is TGTGCCAGCAGCCAAAGCACAGGGGTCGGTACTGAAGCTTTCTTT. Translating it yields CASSQSTGVGTEAFF. Full variable domain (remainder filled in from reference TRBV7-6 and TRBJ1-1): GAGVSQSPRYKVTKRGQDVALRCDPISGHVSLYWYRQALGQGPEFLTYFNYEAQQDKSGLPNDRFSAERPEGSISTLTIQRTEQRDSAMYRCASSQSTGVGTEAFFGQGTRLTVV.

This clonotype showed up just a few times. The chain employs TRBV6-5 and TRBJ2-3; the match to TRBD2 covers 7 bases. The germline CDR1 and CDR2 sequences are MNHEY and SVGAGI. The CDR3 covers 15 residues. Trimming removed 2 bases from V and 3 bases from J; junction bases left unmatched: 5. The CDR3 DNA reads as TGTGCCAGCAGTTACGGGGGGGAGAGTACAGATACGCAGTATTTT. Translating gives CASSYGGESTDTQYF.

The rearrangement joins TRBV7-9 to TRBJ2-7; 13 bases fit TRBD2. The CDR3 is 20 amino acids. In germline, CDR1 is SEHNR, CDR2 FQNEAQ (reference sequence). V shed 4 bases, J shed 0 bases, and the junction held 15 bases outside the gene matches. This CDR3 is CASSSLWTSGGKPSSYEQYF. The DNA of the CDR3 is TGTGCCAGCAGCTCACTGTGGACTAGCGGGGGTAAACCCAGCTCCTACGAGCAGTACTTC.

This clonotype has only a few counts. V usage is TRBV29-1 and J usage is TRBJ2-1; no firm D call. Trimming took off 6 bases at V and 0 bases at J, with 9 bases between the two ends. Germline assignment: CDR1 SQVTM and CDR2 ANQGSEA. The CDR3 consists of 13 residues. CDR3 in amino acids: CSVLVFSYNEQFF. The DNA of the CDR3 is TGCAGCGTCTTGGTATTCTCCTACAATGAGCAGTTCTTC.